Listed below are T cell receptor beta chains from one sample, sequenced in a study of PD-1 blockade in classical Hodgkin lymphoma. Assay used: immunoSEQ multiplex PCR; TCRdb lists only in-frame clones, some missing. Here the sample spans 45,000 or so clones, roughly 88% being singletons. Sequenced input: peripheral blood mononuclear cells (PBMCs). The origin of the receptors is a human donor with classical Hodgkin lymphoma. Both conserved end residues are trimmed from each CDR3.

V gene	J gene	CDR3 protein
TRBV28	TRBJ2-7	ANSTRREKYEQY
TRBV27	TRBJ2-1	ASSFRLGNEQF
TRBV18	TRBJ1-2	ASSPAQGNYGYT
TRBV25-1	TRBJ2-5	ASSPQETQY
TRBV7-2	TRBJ1-5	ASSLATGSNQPQH
TRBV9	TRBJ2-1	ASSPWGYNEQF
TRBV5-6	TRBJ2-3	ASTSGRTSTDTQY
TRBV10-1	TRBJ2-3	ASSESGPSNTQY
TRBV5-4	TRBJ2-2	ASSFLAGGAGELF
TRBV5-5	TRBJ1-3	ASSRDQSGNTIY
TRBV19	TRBJ1-1	ASRGTPNTEAF
TRBV13	TRBJ2-3	ASSPSGRATDTQY
TRBV9	TRBJ1-2	ASSAHYRARNYGYT
TRBV19	TRBJ1-5	ASSIGGQGARQPQH
TRBV7-8	TRBJ1-5	ASSLEGRPVVAQH
TRBV29-1	TRBJ1-2	SVDADNYGYT
TRBV9	TRBJ1-2	ASSPTDLPSYGYT
TRBV7-2	TRBJ2-7	ASSQQGNGEQY
TRBV10-2	TRBJ2-5	ASSEVVGSGGGQETQY
TRBV21-1	TRBJ2-1	ASSKGEERGEQF
TRBV5-1	TRBJ2-7	ASSFLIRDRSYEQY
TRBV5-6	TRBJ1-1	ASSLERVATEAF
TRBV4-1	TRBJ1-5	ASSQDGPRGWEYQPQH
TRBV30	TRBJ1-2	ACNPGGSWDYGYT
TRBV28	TRBJ1-2	ASKPFTWTANYGYT
TRBV29-1	TRBJ2-3	SVVSHRVTDTQY
TRBV5-6	TRBJ2-3	ASSLTDTQY
TRBV28	TRBJ1-4	ASSWGTALF
TRBV5-1	TRBJ2-1	ASSLGAGNNYNEQF
TRBV5-1	TRBJ1-4	ASSLGSNEKLF
TRBV6-1	TRBJ2-7	ASSDRPREQY